This TCR beta chain was recovered during a study of shared clonotypes between healthy human individuals (dated by TCRdb to about 2020). Concerning the study at large: The cohort included three men and a couple of women between 18 and 49 years of age. For each donor, CD4 naive and CD4 memory were each run on three plates, CD8 naive on two plates, and CD8 memory on one plate. The study deeply sequenced blood TCR repertoires of about five healthy adults to estimate repertoire size and the extent of clonotype sharing between individuals. To increase sequencing depth and limit assay-specific biases, different laboratories used diverse techniques to prepare libraries and sequence TCR repertoires. Between about 0.8 and 9 billion PBMCs per donor were obtained by leukapheresis.

CD8 naive samples were obtained by positive selection for CCR7 among CD45RO-negative cells, yielding a CD45RA+CCR7+ population from which TemRA cells were excluded. Donors were healthy HIV-negative adults with no recently reported acute infections or vaccinations. Every donor was a Caucasian adult residing in Nashville, Tennessee, USA. Blood was collected by leukapheresis, and PBMCs were isolated by Ficoll-Histopaque density gradient centrifugation and then cryopreserved in liquid nitrogen vapor phase. Analytical flow cytometry was used to check the purity and quantity of every magnetically sorted T cell population. Each sorted fraction had its genomic DNA isolated and then quantified by UV absorbance on a Nanodrop 2000c. Using the deep immunoSEQ assay, TCR CDR3 regions were amplified from genomic DNA by multiplex PCR. Genomic DNA extracted from each cell subset was distributed evenly over all wells of several immunoSEQ 96-well plates, and each plate served as one replicate. For sorted subsets, around 200 ng genomic DNA, equal to 30,000 or so T cell genomes, was loaded into each replicate PCR. Purified libraries were measured with a Qubit 3.0 fluorometer, size-checked on a Bioanalyzer 2100, and measured again with the KAPA Library Quantification kit. Each immunoSEQ 96-well plate was sequenced on its own single-read 150-cycle Illumina NextSeq 550 flow cell. Processing in the source paper ran as follows. Because the immunoSEQ output held only junctional sequences and lacked quality scores, the filtering could not match the filtering applied to full-length reads. Sequences were annotated with PyIR, a Python wrapper for IgBLAST v1.9, and V/J genes and CDR3 were assigned using IMGT germline references. Reads with weak V/J assignments (E-value above 1e-6), missing CDR3, stop codons, out-of-frame junctions, or ambiguous translated residues were removed. A V3J clonotype was defined by an identical inferred V gene, J gene, and CDR3 amino acid sequence. Percentage overlap between repertoires was calculated by dividing the number of shared unique clonotypes by the size of the smaller repertoire. Repertoire richness was assessed with RTK rarefaction, the Chao1 estimator, and Recon v2.1 estimates of unobserved clonotypes. OLGA was used to compute generation probabilities for all TCRbeta clonotypes that the gDNA method yielded from a few donors. This immuneACCESS table, as held by TCRdb, lists in-frame sequences with V and J called but not all clones. Of the missing ones, under half trace to an unresolved V gene in checked studies; the others have no known cause. V and J calls and clone size come straight from that table; D and trimming were deduced from the DNA. This sample comprises about 2.1 million clones, just under 95% of them detected only once. Around 1.7% of the sample lies in the top ten.

As concerns this clone: Its recognized antigen is unknown. No quality values exist for individual bases; no much larger clone is one base distant.

Here is what the overall study found, with its caveats: Pairwise subsampling led to the expectation that sequencing depth would affect the degree of clonotype sharing among donors. Larger estimated clonotype richness was generally found for naive subsets than for memory subsets. Clonotypes shared by all four sorted-subset donors showed higher generation probabilities than non-shared clonotypes. Sampling was restricted to blood, and TCR repertoires in tissue are likely to differ from TCR repertoires in blood. Sharing across a few donors was observed for around 5% of naive CD4, under 4% of naive CD8, about 2.3% of memory CD4, and around 0.4% of memory CD8 clonotypes. Because the study included only a small number of donors, the genetic and exposure-history diversity represented was limited. Even with the large sequencing depth, rarefaction of the sorted-subset datasets indicated that sequencing was incomplete.

The CDR3 sequence holds 15 residues, the cysteine and phenylalanine included. This entry keeps only the CDR3 DNA: 45 bases, framed from base 1. CDR1 MNHNS and CDR2 SASEGT are derived from the germline V gene. The junction shows trimming of 1 base on V and 8 bases on J, and the gene matches do not reach 7 bases of it. The V gene is TRBV6-1 and the J gene is TRBJ2-1; TRBD2 aligns with 8 central bases. The clonotype comes from a man in his late teens or twenties in good health. Some clones in this sample may be carry-over from other donors' samples. Sequenced sample: naive CD8+ T cells from PBMCs. This sample's cell subset or site label indicates: CD45RA+CCR7+. This receptor has the CDR3 CASSEDPGLVDEQFF. The DNA sequence is as follows: TGTGCCAGCAGTGAAGATCCGGGACTAGTTGATGAGCAGTTCTTC.